This T cell receptor (beta chain) stems from a study of blood T cell repertoires in COVID-19. Living in roughly 23 US areas, the participants were between roughly 18 and 95 years of age. The recovered donors of Cohort 3 showed two negative PCRs, clearance, or symptom resolution. V shed 3 bases and J shed 2 bases, with 7 bases lying between them. In germline, CDR1 is KGHSH, CDR2 LQKENI. The CDR3 has 13 amino acids. The method was immunoSEQ multiplex PCR; TCRdb's version includes in-frame clones alone and lacks a portion of them. The repertoire includes around 200,000 clones, 85% of them detected once, and around 19% sits in the top ten.

This TCR came from a man aged 40-55 years who had recovered from COVID-19. The rearrangement uses TRBV18 and TRBJ2-5, with D possibly TRBD1 on 6 matching bases. Sequenced material: PBMCs or T cells enriched from blood (not recorded which). Here the CDR3 reads CASSPDRQETQYF. The CDR3 DNA is TGTGCCAGCTCACCGGACAGACAAGAGACCCAGTACTTC. Drawing the rest from reference TRBV18 and TRBJ2-5, the complete variable domain is NAGVMQNPRHLVRRRGQEARLRCSPMKGHSHVYWYRQLPEEGLKFMVYLQKENIIDESGMPKERFSAEFPKEGPSILRIQQVVRGDSAAYFCASSPDRQETQYFGPGTRLLVL.